These 4 T cell receptor beta chains were all obtained from the same sample, sequenced in a study of CXCR3-negative and CXCR3-positive naive CD8 T cells. Researchers prepared the TRB cDNA libraries using 5' RACE with UMI labels. TCRdb re-called the 5' RACE reads, yielding one record per CDR3 amino acid sequence without DNA. This sample's table has around 90,000 distinct CDR3 sequences. The source material was naive CXCR3- CD8+ T cells from blood. Subset denoted: CD45RO-CCR7+CD27+CD95- naive CD8+ T cells lacking CXCR3 (TNR3-). These receptors came from a human donor in good health. Some clones in this sample may be carry-over from other donors' samples.

J is TRBJ2-3 and V is TRBV20-1; TCRdb names TRBD1, which stays unverified in the absence of DNA. The V gene's germline CDR1 is DFQATT and CDR2 SNEGSKA (reference sequence). The length of the CDR3 is 13 residues. CDR3: CSAAIGATDTQYF.

The V call is TRBV5-1, the J call TRBJ2-1. From germline, CDR1 is SGHRS and CDR2 YFSETQ. This CDR3 region has 12 residues. The CDR3 is CASSSDINEQFF.

V usage is TRBV20-1 and J usage is TRBJ2-3. Germline lookup yields CDR1 DFQATT and CDR2 SNEGSKA (reference sequence). This CDR3 is built from 15 residues. The CDR3 sequence is CSARDLLEVTDTQYF.

The rearrangement joins TRBV2 to TRBJ2-1; TCRdb's D gene call, TRBD1, goes unchecked for lack of DNA. The germline V gene encodes CDR1 SNHLY and CDR2 FYNNEI. This CDR3 has 16 amino acids. CDR3 protein: CASSDQRGGLWDEQFF.